A single T cell receptor (beta chain) is shown here with its context. Investigators reverse transcribed all isolated RNA, so they sequenced expressed TCRB transcripts. Libraries were prepared by immunoSEQ multiplex PCR; TCRdb keeps only in-frame clonotypes and omits some of them. The table includes 15,000 to 20,000 clones, about 50% detected once. This sample is part of a study of beta chain features in type 1 diabetes. Trimming cost V 5 bases and J 2 bases; bases outside gene matches: 6. Germline V CDR1 and CDR2: MNHEY, SVGAGI. This CDR3 region has 15 residues. Sequencing used stem cell memory CD4+ T cells from blood. This clonotype originated in a man aged 18 to 29 in good health. This chain links TRBV6-5 with TRBJ1-3, with 7 positions matching TRBD1. For the CDR3, the DNA is TGTGCCAGCAGTCGTGACAGGGAGGCTGGAAACACCATATATTTT. This gives the protein CASSRDREAGNTIYF.